This is a list of T cell receptor beta chains from one sample in a study of PD-1 blockade in classical Hodgkin lymphoma. Sequencing used immunoSEQ multiplex PCR; TCRdb keeps in-frame clones, though not all of them. The sample records several thousand clones, approximately 73% being singletons. Material: CD8+ T cells from blood, obtained before the fourth cycle of nivolumab. The receptors were gathered from a human donor with classical Hodgkin lymphoma. The CDR3 runs from the conserved cysteine through the conserved F or W. The D gene is left open where the match is weak. Part of the rows lack a size; the others show once, few, many or a class for expanded clones.

>.|.|TRBV27|16|TRBJ1-5
CASSWGYTAPPWSQHF
TGTGCCAGCAGTTGGGGGTATACAGCTCCCCCTTGGTCCCAGCATTTT
>few|TRBD2|TRBV11-2|15|TRBJ2-7
CASGGGSLRENEQYF
TGTGCCAGCGGCGGGGGTTCCTTGCGCGAGAACGAGCAGTACTTC
>.|.|TRBV12-5|16|TRBJ1-4
CASGLPTGDNGEKLFF
TGTGCTAGTGGTTTGCCTACAGGAGACAATGGAGAAAAACTGTTTTTT
>.|.|TRBV4-3|16|TRBJ2-7
CASSQVIGQATYEQYF
TGCGCCAGCAGCCAAGTAATAGGGCAGGCAACCTACGAGCAGTACTTC
>.|.|TRBV7-3|14|TRBJ2-2
CASRSSVNTGELFF
TGTGCCAGCAGGTCTAGCGTCAACACCGGGGAGCTGTTTTTT
>.|.|TRBV27|11|TRBJ2-5
CATGRKETQYF
TGTGCCACGGGGCGAAAAGAGACCCAGTACTTC
>.|TRBD2|TRBV10-3|19|TRBJ2-1
CAISEYLAGGLSSYNEQFF
TGTGCCATCAGTGAGTACCTAGCGGGGGGGCTAAGTTCCTACAATGAGCAGTTCTTC
>.|TRBD1|TRBV18|17|TRBJ1-1
CASSLPDRAILNTEAFF
TGTGCCAGCTCACTACCAGACAGGGCGATCCTGAACACTGAAGCTTTCTTT
>.|TRBD1|TRBV6-5|15|TRBJ1-2
CASSHRQGSYYGYTF
TGTGCCAGCAGTCATCGACAGGGAAGTTACTATGGCTACACCTTC
>.|TRBD2|TRBV19|15|TRBJ2-1
CASSQRERIYNEQFF
TGTGCCAGTAGTCAGCGGGAGCGAATTTACAATGAGCAGTTCTTC
>few|.|TRBV6-5|13|TRBJ1-5
CASSWTWGQPQHF
TGTGCCAGCAGTTGGACCTGGGGACAGCCCCAGCATTTT
>once|.|TRBV5-6|13|TRBJ2-7
CASRYQGSYEQYF
TGTGCCAGCAGATATCAGGGTTCCTACGAGCAGTACTTC
>.|.|TRBV4-2|16|TRBJ1-5
CASSQDSGLGGQPQHF
TGTGCCAGCAGCCAAGATTCCGGGTTGGGGGGTCAGCCCCAGCATTTT
>.|.|TRBV11-2|14|TRBJ1-1
CASSQTQLNTEAFF
TGTGCCAGCAGCCAGACACAATTAAACACTGAAGCTTTCTTT
>.|.|TRBV7-9|17|TRBJ2-5
CASSRDEPRETEETQYF
TGTGCCAGCAGCCGAGACGAACCGAGGGAGACCGAAGAGACCCAGTACTTC
>.|.|TRBV11-2|13|TRBJ2-5
CASSRDAGETQYF
TGTGCCAGCAGTCGGGACGCGGGCGAGACCCAGTACTTC
>few|.|TRBV28|14|TRBJ2-3
CASSFLSGTDTQYF
TGTGCCAGCAGTTTTCTTTCCGGCACAGATACGCAGTATTTT
>.|.|TRBV5-8|15|TRBJ2-7
CASSSDAGVWGEQYF
TGTGCCAGCAGCTCAGATGCCGGGGTCTGGGGGGAGCAGTACTTC
>.|TRBD1|TRBV19|14|TRBJ2-7
CASGAGTGAYEQYF
TGTGCCAGTGGTGCCGGGACAGGGGCCTACGAGCAGTACTTC
>.|.|TRBV5-1|14|TRBJ2-5
CASSSTVRKETQYF
TGCGCCAGCAGCTCGACAGTGCGGAAGGAGACCCAGTACTTC
>once|.|TRBV29-1|14|TRBJ1-1
CSVEVSGANTEAFF
TGCAGCGTTGAAGTGTCGGGGGCGAACACTGAAGCTTTCTTT
>.|.|TRBV5-4|13|TRBJ1-2
CASSPPREEGYTF
TGTGCCAGCAGCCCCCCACGCGAGGAGGGCTACACCTTC
>.|.|TRBV7-9|14|TRBJ2-7
CASSRSASPYEQYF
TGTGCCAGCAGCCGTTCTGCTAGCCCTTACGAGCAGTACTTC
>.|.|TRBV7-9|16|TRBJ1-4
CASSKGDEGPREKLFF
TGTGCCAGCAGTAAAGGGGATGAGGGGCCGCGTGAAAAACTGTTTTTT
>once|TRBD2|TRBV19|17|TRBJ2-2
CATTLAGVSLGTGELFF
TGTGCCACCACACTAGCGGGAGTTTCTTTGGGCACCGGGGAGCTGTTTTTT
>.|.|TRBV15|15|TRBJ1-4
CATSRDGGESEKLFF
TGTGCCACCAGCAGAGATGGGGGGGAGAGTGAAAAACTGTTTTTT
>few|TRBD2|TRBV4-2|15|TRBJ2-7
CASSPWTSGSYEQYF
TGTGCCAGCAGCCCGTGGACTAGCGGGAGCTACGAGCAGTACTTC
>.|.|TRBV7-6|12|TRBJ2-1
CASSLISNEQFF
TGTGCCAGCAGCTTAATTTCCAATGAGCAGTTCTTC
>.|.|TRBV5-6|15|TRBJ2-7
CASSFRAFSSYEQYF
TGTGCCAGCAGCTTCCGAGCGTTTAGCTCCTACGAGCAGTACTTC
>.|.|TRBV4-2|14|TRBJ1-2
CASSLRKTGGWPSF
TGTGCCAGCAGCCTTCGTAAGACAGGAGGGTGGCCCTCCTTC
>few|TRBD1|TRBV7-2|15|TRBJ2-1
CASSFGQGLGREQFF
TGTGCCAGCAGCTTTGGACAGGGGCTGGGGCGTGAGCAGTTCTTC
>.|.|TRBV27|15|TRBJ1-2
CACCLWGAGDYGYTF
TGTGCCTGCTGTTTATGGGGGGCCGGGGACTATGGCTACACCTTC
>.|TRBD1|TRBV27|17|TRBJ2-3
CASLQTGGQGFADTQYF
TGTGCCAGCCTCCAAACGGGGGGACAGGGCTTTGCAGATACGCAGTATTTT
>.|.|TRBV7-9|12|TRBJ2-3
CASNKGTDTQYF
TGTGCCAGCAACAAGGGCACAGATACGCAGTATTTT
>.|TRBD1|TRBV4-1|15|TRBJ2-7
CASSQTGTGAGEQYF
TGCGCCAGCAGCCAGACCGGGACAGGGGCCGGAGAGCAGTACTTC
>.|TRBD2|TRBV9|15|TRBJ2-7
CASSAATGLASEQYF
TGTGCCAGCAGCGCTGCGACGGGACTAGCGAGTGAGCAGTACTTC
>.|TRBD2|TRBV10-1|16|TRBJ2-1
CASSEWVAGVDNEQFF
TGCGCCAGCAGTGAGTGGGTAGCGGGAGTGGACAATGAGCAGTTCTTC
>.|.|TRBV5-1|17|TRBJ2-6
CASSLVTGFSGANVLTF
TGCGCCAGCAGCTTGGTGACAGGTTTCTCTGGGGCCAACGTCCTGACTTTC
>few|.|TRBV5-1|16|TRBJ2-5
CASSSMTGRNQETQYF
TGCGCCAGCAGCTCTATGACGGGGCGAAACCAAGAGACCCAGTACTTC
>.|.|TRBV28|13|TRBJ2-4
CASSPPGRSIQYF
TGTGCCAGCAGTCCCCCCGGCCGGTCCATTCAGTACTTC
>.|.|TRBV10-3|13|TRBJ1-1
CAIGDFRGTEAFF
TGTGCCATCGGAGACTTCAGGGGAACTGAAGCTTTCTTT
>.|.|TRBV2|11|TRBJ2-7
CASSDPYEQYF
TGTGCCAGCAGTGACCCCTACGAGCAGTACTTC
>once|TRBD2|TRBV10-2|15|TRBJ2-3
CASGLTSGSGDTQYF
TGCGCCAGCGGATTGACTAGCGGGAGTGGTGATACGCAGTATTTT
>.|TRBD2|TRBV13|16|TRBJ2-5
CASSFGLAGMQETQYF
TGTGCCAGCAGCTTTGGACTAGCGGGAATGCAAGAGACCCAGTACTTC
>.|.|TRBV4-1|13|TRBJ2-3
CASSQRQTDTQYF
TGCGCCAGCAGCCAACGACAGACAGATACGCAGTATTTT
>.|.|TRBV27|14|TRBJ2-7
CASGLMGSLYEQYF
TGTGCCAGCGGGCTGATGGGGTCTCTTTACGAGCAGTACTTC
>.|.|TRBV5-8|14|TRBJ1-1
CASSQDPGNTEAFF
TGCGCCAGCAGCCAAGATCCAGGGAACACTGAAGCTTTCTTT
>few|.|TRBV28|13|TRBJ2-1
CASSLTVYNEQFF
TGTGCCAGCAGTTTAACGGTATACAATGAGCAGTTCTTC
>.|TRBD1|TRBV11-2|14|TRBJ2-1
CASSSRDSYNEQFF
TGTGCCAGCAGTAGCCGGGACAGCTACAATGAGCAGTTCTTC
>.|.|TRBV7-9|14|TRBJ2-5
CASSLEAHQETQYF
TGTGCCAGCAGCTTAGAGGCACACCAAGAGACCCAGTACTTC
>.|TRBD1|TRBV19|14|TRBJ2-7
CASSTGTEYYEQYF
TGTGCCAGTAGTACCGGGACAGAATACTACGAGCAGTACTTC
>few|.|TRBV7-9|15|TRBJ2-1
CASSLDAGAYNEQFF
TGTGCCAGCAGCTTAGACGCAGGGGCGTACAATGAGCAGTTCTTC
>few|.|TRBV9|13|TRBJ1-2
CASSLSGVEGYTF
TGTGCCAGCAGCCTGAGTGGCGTGGAGGGCTACACCTTC
>.|.|TRBV19|13|TRBJ2-2
CASSQWLAGELFF
TGTGCCAGTAGCCAATGGTTAGCCGGGGAGCTGTTTTTT
>.|TRBD2|TRBV7-8|16|TRBJ2-1
CASSPTSGGSYNEQFF
TGTGCCAGCAGCCCGACTAGCGGGGGCTCCTACAATGAGCAGTTCTTC
>.|.|TRBV5-5|14|TRBJ2-5
CASSLPPDGETQYF
TGTGCCAGCAGCTTGCCGCCGGACGGGGAGACCCAGTACTTC